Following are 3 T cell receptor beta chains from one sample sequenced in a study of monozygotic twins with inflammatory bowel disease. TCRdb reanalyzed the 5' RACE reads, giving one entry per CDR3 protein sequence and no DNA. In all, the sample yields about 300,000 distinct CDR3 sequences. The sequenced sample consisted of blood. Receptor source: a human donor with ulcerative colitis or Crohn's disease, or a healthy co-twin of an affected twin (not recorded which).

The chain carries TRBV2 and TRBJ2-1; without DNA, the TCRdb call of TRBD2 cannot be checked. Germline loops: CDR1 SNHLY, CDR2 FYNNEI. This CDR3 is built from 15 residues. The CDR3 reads CASSPGGGYYNEQFF.

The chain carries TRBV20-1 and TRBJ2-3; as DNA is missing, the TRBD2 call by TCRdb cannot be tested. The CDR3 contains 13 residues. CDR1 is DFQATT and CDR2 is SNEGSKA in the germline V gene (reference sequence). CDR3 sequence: CSAWTRGTDTQYF.

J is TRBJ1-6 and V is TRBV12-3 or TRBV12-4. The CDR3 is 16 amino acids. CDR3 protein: CASSPRIATLNSPLHF.